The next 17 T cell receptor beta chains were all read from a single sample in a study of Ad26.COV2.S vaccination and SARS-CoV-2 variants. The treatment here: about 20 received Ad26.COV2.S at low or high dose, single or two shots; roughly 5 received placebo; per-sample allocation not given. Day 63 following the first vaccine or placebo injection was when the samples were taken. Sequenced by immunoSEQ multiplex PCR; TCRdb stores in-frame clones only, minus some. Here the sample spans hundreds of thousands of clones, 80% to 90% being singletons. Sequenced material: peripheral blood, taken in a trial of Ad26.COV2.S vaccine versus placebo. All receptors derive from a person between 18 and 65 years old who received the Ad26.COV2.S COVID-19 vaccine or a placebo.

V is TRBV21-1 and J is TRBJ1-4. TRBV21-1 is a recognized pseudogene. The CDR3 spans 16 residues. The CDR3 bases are TGTGCCAGCAGCAGTAGGCGGGGCAGTCCGAATGAAAAACTGTTTTTT. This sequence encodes CASSSRRGSPNEKLFF.

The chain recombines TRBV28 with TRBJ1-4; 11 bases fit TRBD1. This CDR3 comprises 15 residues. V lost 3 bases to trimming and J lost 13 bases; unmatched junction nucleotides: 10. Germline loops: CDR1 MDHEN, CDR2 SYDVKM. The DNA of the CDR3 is TGTGCCAGCAGTTTTGGACAGGGGGCGTGGTCTAGACTGTTTTTT. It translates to CASSFGQGAWSRLFF.

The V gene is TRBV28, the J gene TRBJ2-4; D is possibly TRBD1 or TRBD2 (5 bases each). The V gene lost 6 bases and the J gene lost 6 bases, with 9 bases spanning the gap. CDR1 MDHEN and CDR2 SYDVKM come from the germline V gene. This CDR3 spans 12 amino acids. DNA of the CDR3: TGTGCCAGCAGATCGGGGCTAAACATTCAGTACTTC. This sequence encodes CASRSGLNIQYF. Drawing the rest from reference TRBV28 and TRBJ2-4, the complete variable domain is DVKVTQSSRYLVKRTGEKVFLECVQDMDHENMFWYRQDPGLGLRLIYFSYDVKMKEKGDIPEGYSVSREKKERFSLILESASTNQTSMYLCASRSGLNIQYFGAGTRLSVL.

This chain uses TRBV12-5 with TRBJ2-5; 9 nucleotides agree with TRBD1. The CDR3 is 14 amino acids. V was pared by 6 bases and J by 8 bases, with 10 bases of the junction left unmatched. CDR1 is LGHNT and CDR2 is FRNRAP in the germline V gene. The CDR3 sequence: CASGPGQGTGTQYF. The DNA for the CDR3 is TGTGCTAGTGGCCCCGGACAGGGGACGGGAACCCAGTACTTC.

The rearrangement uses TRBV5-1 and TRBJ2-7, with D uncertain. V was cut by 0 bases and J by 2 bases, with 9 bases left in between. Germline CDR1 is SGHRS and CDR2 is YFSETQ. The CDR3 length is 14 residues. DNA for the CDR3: TGCGCCAGCAGCTTGGCCGGCAGTCCCTACGAGCAGTACTTC. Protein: CASSLAGSPYEQYF.

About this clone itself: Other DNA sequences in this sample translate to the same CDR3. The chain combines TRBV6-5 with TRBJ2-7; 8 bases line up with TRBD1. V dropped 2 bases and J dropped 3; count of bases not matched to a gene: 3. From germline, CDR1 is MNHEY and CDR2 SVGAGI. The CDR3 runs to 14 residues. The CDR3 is CASSYRDRFYEQYF. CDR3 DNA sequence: TGTGCCAGCAGTTACCGGGACAGGTTCTACGAGCAGTACTTC.

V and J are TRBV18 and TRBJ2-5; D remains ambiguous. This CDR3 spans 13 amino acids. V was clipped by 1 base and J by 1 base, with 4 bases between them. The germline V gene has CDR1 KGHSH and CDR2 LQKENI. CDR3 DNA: TGTGCCAGCTCACCACTGGCCCAAGAGACCCAGTACTTC. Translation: CASSPLAQETQYF.

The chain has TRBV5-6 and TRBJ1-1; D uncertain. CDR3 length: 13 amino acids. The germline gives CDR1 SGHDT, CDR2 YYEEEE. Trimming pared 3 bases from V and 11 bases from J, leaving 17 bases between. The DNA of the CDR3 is TGTGCCAGCAGCTCAATTGGACGGGTCGTTGCTTTCTTT. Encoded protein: CASSSIGRVVAFF.

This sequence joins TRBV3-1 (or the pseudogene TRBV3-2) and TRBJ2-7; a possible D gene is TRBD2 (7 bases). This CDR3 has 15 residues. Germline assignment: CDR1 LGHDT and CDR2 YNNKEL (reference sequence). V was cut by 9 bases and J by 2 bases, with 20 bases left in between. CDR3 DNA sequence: TGTGCCAGTAGTCAAACGGGGGGCCGCGCCTACGAGCAGTACTTC. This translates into CASSQTGGRAYEQYF.

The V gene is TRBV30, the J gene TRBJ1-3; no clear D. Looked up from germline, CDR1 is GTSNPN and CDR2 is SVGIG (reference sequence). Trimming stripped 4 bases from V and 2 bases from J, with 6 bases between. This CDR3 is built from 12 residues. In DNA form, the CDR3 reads TGTGCCTGGAAGGGTGCTGGAAACACCATATATTTT. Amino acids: CAWKGAGNTIYF.

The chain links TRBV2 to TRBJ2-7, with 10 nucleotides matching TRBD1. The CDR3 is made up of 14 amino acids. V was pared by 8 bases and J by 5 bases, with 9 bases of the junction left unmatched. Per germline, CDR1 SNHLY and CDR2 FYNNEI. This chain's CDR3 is CASSGTGAVNEQYF. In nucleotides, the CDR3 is TGTGCCAGCTCCGGGACAGGGGCCGTGAACGAGCAGTACTTC.

The CDR3: CASTQRNTEAFF. For the CDR3, the DNA is TGTGCCAGCACCCAGAGGAACACTGAAGCTTTCTTT. This chain joins TRBV6-5 and TRBJ1-1; D remains unclear. This CDR3 comprises 12 residues. V gave up 7 bases and J gave up 1 base, with 7 bases separating them. The germline gives CDR1 MNHEY, CDR2 SVGAGI.

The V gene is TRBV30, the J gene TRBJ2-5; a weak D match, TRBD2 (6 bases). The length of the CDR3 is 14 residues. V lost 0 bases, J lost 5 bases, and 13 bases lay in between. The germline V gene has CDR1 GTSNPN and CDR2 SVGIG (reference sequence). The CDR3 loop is CAWSVTRAGETQYF. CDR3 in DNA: TGTGCCTGGAGTGTAACCCGGGCGGGGGAGACCCAGTACTTC.

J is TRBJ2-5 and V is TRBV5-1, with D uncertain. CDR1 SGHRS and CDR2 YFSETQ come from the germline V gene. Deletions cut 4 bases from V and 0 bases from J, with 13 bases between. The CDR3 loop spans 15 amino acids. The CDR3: CASSVPLPYQETQYF. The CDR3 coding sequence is TGCGCCAGCAGCGTCCCACTGCCGTACCAAGAGACCCAGTACTTC.

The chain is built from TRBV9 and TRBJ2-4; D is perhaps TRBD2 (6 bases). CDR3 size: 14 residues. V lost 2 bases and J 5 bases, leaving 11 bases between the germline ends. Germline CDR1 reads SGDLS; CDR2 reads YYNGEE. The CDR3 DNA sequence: TGTGCCAGCAGCGTCGGAGGGGCTGAAAACATTCAGTACTTC. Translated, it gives CASSVGGAENIQYF.

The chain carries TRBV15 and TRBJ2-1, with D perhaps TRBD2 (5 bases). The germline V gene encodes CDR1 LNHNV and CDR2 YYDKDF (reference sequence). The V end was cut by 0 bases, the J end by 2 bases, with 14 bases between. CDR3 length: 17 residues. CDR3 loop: CATSRDVRGTPYNEQFF. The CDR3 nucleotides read TGTGCCACCAGCAGAGATGTACGGGGAACACCCTACAATGAGCAGTTCTTC.

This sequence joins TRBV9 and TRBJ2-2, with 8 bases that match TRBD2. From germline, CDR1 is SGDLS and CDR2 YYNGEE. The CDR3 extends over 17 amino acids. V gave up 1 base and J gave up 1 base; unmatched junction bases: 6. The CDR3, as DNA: TGTGCCAGCAGCGTAACAGCGGGGGCCCTGAACACCGGGGAGCTGTTTTTT. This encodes CASSVTAGALNTGELFF. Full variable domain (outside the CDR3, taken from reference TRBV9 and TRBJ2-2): DSGVTQTPKHLITATGQRVTLRCSPRSGDLSVYWYQQSLDQGLQFLIQYYNGEERAKGNILERFSAQQFPDLHSELNLSSLELGDSALYFCASSVTAGALNTGELFFGEGSRLTVL.